The entry that follows covers one T cell receptor (beta chain) sequence. The antigen remains undetermined. J gave up 2 bases and V 3 bases, and 9 bases lay outside the gene matches. CDR1 and CDR2 (germline): WNHNN, SYGVQD (reference sequence). The CDR3 contains 17 residues. This sample is part of a study of CD8 T cells in ankylosing spondylitis. TCR beta libraries were made by quantitative 5'-RACE with molecular barcodes. TCRdb processed the 5' RACE reads anew with MiXCR; each CDR3 protein has one entry. Here the sample spans hundreds of thousands of distinct CDR3 sequences, about an eighth being singletons. Study-level results: Clones linked to disease, bearing a CD8+ phenotype, were relatively rare in peripheral blood. Ankylosing spondylitis blood seemed to carry a telltale TCR beta motif made of eight or nine highly homologous variants.

The receptor was derived from a male donor with ankylosing spondylitis. The specimen sequenced was blood, either unsorted or a sorted T cell fraction (not recorded which). The chain employs TRBV10-1 and TRBJ2-1; 8 bases line up with TRBD2. Here the CDR3 reads CASSDGLAGGTYNEQFF. The DNA for the CDR3 is TGCGCCAGCAGTGACGGGTTGGCGGGAGGTACCTACAATGAGCAGTTCTTC.